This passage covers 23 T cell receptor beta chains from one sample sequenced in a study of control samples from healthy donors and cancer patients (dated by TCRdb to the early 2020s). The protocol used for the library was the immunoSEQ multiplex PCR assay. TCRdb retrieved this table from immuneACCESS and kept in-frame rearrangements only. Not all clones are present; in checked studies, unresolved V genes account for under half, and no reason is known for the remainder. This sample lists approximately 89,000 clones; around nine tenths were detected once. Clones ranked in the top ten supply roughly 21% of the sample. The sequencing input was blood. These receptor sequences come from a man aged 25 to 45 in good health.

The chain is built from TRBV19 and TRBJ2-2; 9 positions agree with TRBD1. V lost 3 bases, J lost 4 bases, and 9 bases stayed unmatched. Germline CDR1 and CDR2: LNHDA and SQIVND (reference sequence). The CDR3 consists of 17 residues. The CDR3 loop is CASSIATGTGITGELFF. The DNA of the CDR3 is TGTGCCAGTAGTATCGCTACCGGGACAGGGATCACCGGGGAGCTGTTTTTT.

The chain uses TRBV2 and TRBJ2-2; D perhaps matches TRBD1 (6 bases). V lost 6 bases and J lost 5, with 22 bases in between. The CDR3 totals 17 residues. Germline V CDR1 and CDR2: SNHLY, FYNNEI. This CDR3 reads CASSDPELGGWTGELFF. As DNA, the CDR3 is TGTGCCAGCAGCGACCCCGAACTAGGGGGTTGGACCGGGGAGCTGTTTTTT.

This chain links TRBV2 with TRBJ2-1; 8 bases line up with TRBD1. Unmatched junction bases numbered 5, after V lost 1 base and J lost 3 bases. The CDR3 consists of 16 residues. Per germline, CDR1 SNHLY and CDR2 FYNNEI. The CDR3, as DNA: TGTGCCAGCAGTGAAGGCCGGGACAGGTTCTACAATGAGCAGTTCTTC. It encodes CASSEGRDRFYNEQFF.

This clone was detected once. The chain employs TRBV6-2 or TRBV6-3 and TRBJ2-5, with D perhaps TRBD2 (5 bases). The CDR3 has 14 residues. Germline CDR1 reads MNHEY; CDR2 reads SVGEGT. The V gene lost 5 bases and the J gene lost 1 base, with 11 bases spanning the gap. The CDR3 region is CASSLEDVQETQYF. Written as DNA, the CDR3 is TGTGCCAGCAGTCTGGAGGACGTCCAAGAGACCCAGTACTTC.

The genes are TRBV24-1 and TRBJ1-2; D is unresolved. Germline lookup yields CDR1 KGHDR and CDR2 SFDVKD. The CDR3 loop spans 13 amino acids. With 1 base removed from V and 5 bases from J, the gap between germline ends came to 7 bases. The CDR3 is CATSDFDSYGYTF. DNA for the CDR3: TGTGCCACCAGTGATTTCGACTCATATGGCTACACCTTC.

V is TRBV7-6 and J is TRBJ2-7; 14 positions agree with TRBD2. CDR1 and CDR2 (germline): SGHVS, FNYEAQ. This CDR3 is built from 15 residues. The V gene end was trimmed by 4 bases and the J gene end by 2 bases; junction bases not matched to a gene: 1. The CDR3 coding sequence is TGTGCCAGCAGCTCGGGACTAGCGGGGGCCTACGAGCAGTACTTC. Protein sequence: CASSSGLAGAYEQYF.

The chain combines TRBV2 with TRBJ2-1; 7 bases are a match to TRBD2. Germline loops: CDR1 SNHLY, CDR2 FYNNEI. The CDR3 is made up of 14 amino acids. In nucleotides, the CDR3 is TGTGCGGGGGGGTTTAACGCCCCTTACAATGAGCAGTTCTTC. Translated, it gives CAGGFNAPYNEQFF.

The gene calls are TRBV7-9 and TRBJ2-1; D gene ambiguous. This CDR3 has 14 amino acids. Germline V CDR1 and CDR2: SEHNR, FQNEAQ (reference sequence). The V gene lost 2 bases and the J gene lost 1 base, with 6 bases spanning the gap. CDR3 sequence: CASSLSSSYNEQFF. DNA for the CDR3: TGTGCCAGCAGCTTAAGCAGTTCCTACAATGAGCAGTTCTTC.

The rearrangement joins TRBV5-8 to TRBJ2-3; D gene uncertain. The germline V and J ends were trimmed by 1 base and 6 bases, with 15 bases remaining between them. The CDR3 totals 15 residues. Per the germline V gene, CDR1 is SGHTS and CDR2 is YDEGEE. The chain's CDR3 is CASSLNSKIGDTQYF. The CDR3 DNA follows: TGTGCCAGCAGCTTGAACAGTAAGATCGGGGATACGCAGTATTTT.

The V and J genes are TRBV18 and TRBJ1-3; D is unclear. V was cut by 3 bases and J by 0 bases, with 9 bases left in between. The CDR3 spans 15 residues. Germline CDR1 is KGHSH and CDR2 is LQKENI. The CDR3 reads CASSPGGFSGNTIYF. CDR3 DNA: TGTGCCAGCTCACCGGGTGGTTTCTCTGGAAACACCATATATTTT.

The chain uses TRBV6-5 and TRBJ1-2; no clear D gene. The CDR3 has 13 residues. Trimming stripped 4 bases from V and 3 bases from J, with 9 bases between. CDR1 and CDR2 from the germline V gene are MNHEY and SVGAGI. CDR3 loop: CASSSGGHYGYTF. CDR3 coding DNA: TGTGCCAGCAGTTCAGGAGGTCACTATGGCTACACCTTC.

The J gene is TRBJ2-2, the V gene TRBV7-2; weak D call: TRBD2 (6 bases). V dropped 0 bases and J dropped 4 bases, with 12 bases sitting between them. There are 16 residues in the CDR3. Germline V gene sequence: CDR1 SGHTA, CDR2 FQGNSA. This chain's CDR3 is CASSLAAGFGTGELFF. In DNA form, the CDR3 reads TGTGCCAGCAGCTTAGCCGCGGGGTTTGGCACCGGGGAGCTGTTTTTT. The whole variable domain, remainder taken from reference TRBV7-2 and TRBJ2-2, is GAGVSQSPSNKVTEKGKDVELRCDPISGHTALYWYRQSLGQGLEFLIYFQGNSAPDKSGLPSDRFSAERTGGSVSTLTIQRTQQEDSAVYLCASSLAAGFGTGELFFGEGSRLTVL.

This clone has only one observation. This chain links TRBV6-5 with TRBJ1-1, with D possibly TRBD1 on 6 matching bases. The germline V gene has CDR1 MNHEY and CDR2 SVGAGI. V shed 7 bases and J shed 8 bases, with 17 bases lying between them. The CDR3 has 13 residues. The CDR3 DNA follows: TGTGCCAGCACCCAAGGGGGGGGCGCGGAAGCTTTCTTT. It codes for CASTQGGGAEAFF.

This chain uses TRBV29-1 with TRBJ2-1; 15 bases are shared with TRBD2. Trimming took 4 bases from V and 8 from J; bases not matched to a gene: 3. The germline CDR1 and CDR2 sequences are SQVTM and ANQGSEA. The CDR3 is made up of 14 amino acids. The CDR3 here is CSVVGLAGGDEQFF. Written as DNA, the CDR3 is TGCAGCGTTGTCGGACTAGCGGGGGGGGATGAGCAGTTCTTC.

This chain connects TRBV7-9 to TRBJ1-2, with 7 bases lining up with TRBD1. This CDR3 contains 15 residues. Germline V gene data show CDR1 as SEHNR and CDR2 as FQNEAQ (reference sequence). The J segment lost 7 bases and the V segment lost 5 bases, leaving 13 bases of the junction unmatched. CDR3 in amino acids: CASSTTEGTVSGYTF. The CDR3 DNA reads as TGTGCCAGCAGCACCACGGAGGGGACAGTGAGTGGCTACACCTTC.

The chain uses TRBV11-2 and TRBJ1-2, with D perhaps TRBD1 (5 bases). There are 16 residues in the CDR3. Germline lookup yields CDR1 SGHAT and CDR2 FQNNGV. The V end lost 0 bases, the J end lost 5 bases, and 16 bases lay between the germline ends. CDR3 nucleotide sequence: TGTGCCAGCAGCTTAGATGGGGGGGTTGTTGTATATGGCTACACCTTC. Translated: CASSLDGGVVVYGYTF.

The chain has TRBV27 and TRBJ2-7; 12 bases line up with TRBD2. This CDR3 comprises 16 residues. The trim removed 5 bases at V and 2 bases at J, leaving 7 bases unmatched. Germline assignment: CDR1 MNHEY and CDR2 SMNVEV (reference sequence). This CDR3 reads CASSTRTSGAPYEQYV. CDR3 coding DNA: TGTGCCAGCAGTACGAGGACTAGCGGGGCGCCCTACGAGCAGTACGTC.

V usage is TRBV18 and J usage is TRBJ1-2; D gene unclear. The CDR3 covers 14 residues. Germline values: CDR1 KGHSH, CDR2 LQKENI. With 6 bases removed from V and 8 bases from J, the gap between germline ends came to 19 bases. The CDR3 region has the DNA TGTGCCAGCTCGACCGGCGACGGGGTAAGGGGCTACACCTTC. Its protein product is CASSTGDGVRGYTF. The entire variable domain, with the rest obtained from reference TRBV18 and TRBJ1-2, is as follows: NAGVMQNPRHLVRRRGQEARLRCSPMKGHSHVYWYRQLPEEGLKFMVYLQKENIIDESGMPKERFSAEFPKEGPSILRIQQVVRGDSAAYFCASSTGDGVRGYTFGSGTRLTVV.

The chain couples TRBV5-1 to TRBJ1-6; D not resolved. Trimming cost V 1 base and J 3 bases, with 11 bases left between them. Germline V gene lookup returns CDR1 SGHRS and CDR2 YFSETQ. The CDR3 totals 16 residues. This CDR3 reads CASSLFQNYYNSPLHF. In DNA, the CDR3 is TGCGCCAGCAGCTTGTTCCAGAATTACTATAATTCACCCCTCCACTTT.

CDR3 sequence reads: CASQGGLGYGYTF. The CDR3 DNA sequence: TGTGCCAGTCAGGGGGGGCTAGGCTATGGCTACACCTTC. The chain combines TRBV19 with TRBJ1-2; 7 bases line up with TRBD1. In germline, CDR1 is LNHDA, CDR2 SQIVND (reference sequence). V lost 8 bases and J lost 4; bases outside the gene matches: 7. This CDR3 spans 13 amino acids.

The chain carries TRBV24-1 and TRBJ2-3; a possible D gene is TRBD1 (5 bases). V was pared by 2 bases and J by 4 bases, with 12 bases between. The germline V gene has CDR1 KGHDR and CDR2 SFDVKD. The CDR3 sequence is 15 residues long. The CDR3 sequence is CATSDYGDRADTQYF. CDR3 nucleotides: TGTGCCACCAGTGATTATGGAGACAGAGCAGATACGCAGTATTTT.

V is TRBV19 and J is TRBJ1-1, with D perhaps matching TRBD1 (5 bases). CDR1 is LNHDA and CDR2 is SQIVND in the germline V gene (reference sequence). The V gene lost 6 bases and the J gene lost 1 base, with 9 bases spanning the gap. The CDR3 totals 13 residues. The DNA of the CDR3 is TGTGCCAGTAGGGGGCTCCCGAACACTGAAGCTTTCTTT. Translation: CASRGLPNTEAFF.

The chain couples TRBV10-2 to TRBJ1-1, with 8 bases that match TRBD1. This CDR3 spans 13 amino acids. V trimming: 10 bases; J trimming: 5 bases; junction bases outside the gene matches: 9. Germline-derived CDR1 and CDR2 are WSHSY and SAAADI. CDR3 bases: TGCGCCACCGAGACAGGGGAAATGACTGAAGCTTTCTTT. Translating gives CATETGEMTEAFF.